A single sample gave rise to the 22 T cell receptor beta chains below, sequenced in a study of response to subunit inactivated influenza vaccine. TCRdb re-called the RT-PCR reads with MiXCR, one entry per CDR3 protein. The table shows hundreds of thousands of distinct CDR3 sequences, with about an eighth occurring only once. This material consisted of PBMCs from blood, taken 40 to 50 days after vaccination. These receptors originate from a man in his fifties or sixties who received an inactivated influenza vaccine.

This clonotype has ten or more counts. The CDR3 protein is CSASQGRSGELFF. CDR3 sequence (DNA): TGCAGTGCTAGCCAGGGGCGGAGCGGGGAGCTGTTTTTT. The genes are TRBV20-1 and TRBJ2-2; D perhaps matches TRBD1 (6 bases). The CDR3 has 13 residues. CDR1 DFQATT and CDR2 SNEGSKA come from the germline V gene (reference sequence). V dropped 3 bases and J dropped 7 bases, with 12 bases sitting between them.

The rearrangement joins TRBV12-3 or TRBV12-4 to TRBJ2-6; TRBD1 matches at 7 bases. V trimming: 5 bases; J trimming: 7 bases; junction bases outside the gene matches: 8. The CDR3 contains 15 residues. The CDR3 here is CASSPGQVLANVLTF. The CDR3, as DNA: TGTGCCAGCAGTCCCGGACAGGTTCTAGCCAACGTCCTGACTTTC.

Only a few counts were recorded for this clonotype. The V and J genes are TRBV27 and TRBJ1-4; tentative D call: TRBD1 (5 bases). The germline V gene encodes CDR1 MNHEY and CDR2 SMNVEV (reference sequence). The length of the CDR3 is 14 residues. V was shortened by 2 bases and J by 4 bases, with 8 bases between the two germline ends. The CDR3 here is CASSLDSLNEKLFF. The DNA for the CDR3 is TGTGCCAGCAGTTTAGACAGCCTTAATGAAAAACTGTTTTTT. The full variable domain, rest sourced from reference TRBV27 and TRBJ1-4, is EAQVTQNPRYLITVTGKKLTVTCSQNMNHEYMSWYRQDPGLGLRQIYYSMNVEVTDKGDVPEGYKVSRKEKRNFPLILESPSPNQTSLYFCASSLDSLNEKLFFGSGTQLSVL.

This clonotype was recorded a few times. V is TRBV7-2 and J is TRBJ1-1; D remains ambiguous. In germline, CDR1 is SGHTA, CDR2 FQGNSA. V was pared by 7 bases and J by 7 bases, with 19 bases between. The CDR3 runs to 14 residues. In nucleotides, the CDR3 is TGTGCCAGCATCTGGACGTTGGGAGGTGGTGAAGCTTTCTTT. Translation gives CASIWTLGGGEAFF. Based on the CDR3 plus reference TRBV7-2 and TRBJ1-1, the full variable domain is GAGVSQSPSNKVTEKGKDVELRCDPISGHTALYWYRQSLGQGLEFLIYFQGNSAPDKSGLPSDRFSAERTGGSVSTLTIQRTQQEDSAVYLCASIWTLGGGEAFFGQGTRLTVV.

In this sample, this clonotype turned up a few times. The V call is TRBV3-1, the J call TRBJ2-5; either TRBD1 or TRBD2 may supply D (5 bases each). The V end lost 4 bases, the J end lost 8 bases, and 14 bases lay between the germline ends. This CDR3 is 13 amino acids long. CDR1 is LGHDT and CDR2 is YNNKEL in the germline V gene (reference sequence). CDR3 sequence: CASSRDEPGTQYF. The DNA of the CDR3 is TGTGCCAGCAGCCGGGACGAGCCGGGTACCCAGTACTTC.

This clonotype has ten or more counts. The rearrangement joins TRBV2 to TRBJ2-1, with D maybe TRBD1 (6 bases). CDR3 size: 14 residues. V was pared by 5 bases and J by 2 bases, with 10 bases between. Looked up from germline, CDR1 is SNHLY and CDR2 is FYNNEI. CDR3 DNA: TGTGCCAGCAGTCTCCGGGACACCTACAATGAGCAGTTCTTC. Translating gives CASSLRDTYNEQFF.

This chain links TRBV29-1 with TRBJ2-3; 9 bases agree with TRBD1. The CDR3 consists of 14 residues. Germline CDR1 SQVTM, CDR2 ANQGSEA. Trimming removed 3 bases from V and 2 bases from J; junction bases left unmatched: 3. The CDR3 here is CSVDRTGATDTQYF. The CDR3 DNA sequence: TGCAGCGTTGACCGGACAGGGGCCACAGATACGCAGTATTTT.

This clonotype was recorded many times. This chain connects TRBV12-3 or TRBV12-4 to TRBJ2-1; no clear D gene. The V and J ends lost 2 bases and 10 bases respectively, with 9 bases between them. The CDR3 totals 12 residues. CDR3 loop: CASSLNPVEQFF. The CDR3 nucleotides are TGTGCCAGCAGTTTAAATCCTGTGGAGCAGTTCTTC.

In this sample, this clonotype turned up many times. The chain employs TRBV4-3 and TRBJ2-1, with D hard to call. Germline loops: CDR1 LGHNA, CDR2 YSLEER. V lost 0 bases, J lost 0 bases, and 6 bases lay in between. CDR3 length equals 15 residues. CDR3 protein: CASSQDRLSYNEQFF. As DNA, the CDR3 is TGCGCCAGCAGCCAAGACCGTCTCTCCTACAATGAGCAGTTCTTC.

This clonotype has ten or more counts. The chain is built from TRBV4-1 and TRBJ2-1, with 14 bases identical to TRBD2. The length of the CDR3 is 19 residues. Germline V gives CDR1 MGHRA, CDR2 YSYEKL. The V segment lost 0 bases and the J segment 3 bases; nucleotides outside the gene matches: 7. CDR3 nucleotides: TGCGCCAGCAGCCAAGAGTGGACTAGCGGGAGGAGCCGCTACAATGAGCAGTTCTTC. Its protein product is CASSQEWTSGRSRYNEQFF.

In DNA, the CDR3 is TGCAGCGTTGAAAAGGGAAGGACTAGCGGGCTTCAAGAGACCCAGTACTTC. It encodes CSVEKGRTSGLQETQYF. The chain joins TRBV29-1 to TRBJ2-5, with 11 bases that match TRBD2. The CDR3 length is 17 residues. Looked up from germline, CDR1 is SQVTM and CDR2 is ANQGSEA. Trimming removed 2 bases from V and 2 bases from J; junction bases left unmatched: 10.

The chain couples TRBV7-3 to TRBJ2-7, with 7 bases identical to TRBD2. J gave up 1 base and V 1 base, and 1 base lay outside the gene matches. In germline, CDR1 is SGHTA, CDR2 FQGTGA. The CDR3 contains 14 residues. The DNA of the CDR3 is TGTGCCAGCAGCTTAAATAGCGGGTCCTACGAGCAGTACTTC. Its translation: CASSLNSGSYEQYF.

The chain employs TRBV5-5 and TRBJ1-6; D ambiguous. V gave up 4 bases and J gave up 9 bases, with 14 bases separating them. The germline V gene has CDR1 SGHKS and CDR2 YYEKEE (reference sequence). This CDR3 region has 14 residues. Written as DNA, the CDR3 is TGTGCCAGCAGCCTTGCGGGGATTGGTTCACCCCTCCACTTT. This codes for CASSLAGIGSPLHF.

The rearrangement links TRBV5-1 to TRBJ2-1; D possibly corresponds to TRBD1 (6 bases). Trimming stripped 6 bases from V and 4 bases from J, with 17 bases between. The CDR3 length is 15 residues. Germline-derived CDR1 and CDR2 are SGHRS and YFSETQ. The CDR3 protein is CASNVGTPTYNEQFF. In DNA form, the CDR3 reads TGCGCCAGCAACGTCGGGACACCTACTTACAATGAGCAGTTCTTC.

This clonotype turned up a few times. The chain carries TRBV5-1 and TRBJ2-2; 8 bases are a match to TRBD1. The CDR3 sequence is 14 residues long. With 4 bases clipped from V and 7 bases from J, the junction kept 6 bases outside the gene matches. Germline CDR1 reads SGHRS; CDR2 reads YFSETQ. The DNA of the CDR3 is TGCGCCAGCAGCACGCAGGGGGCGGACGGGGAGCTGTTTTTT. Translating it yields CASSTQGADGELFF.

This clonotype was picked up a small number of times. The chain employs TRBV7-9 and TRBJ1-1; a possible D gene is TRBD1 (5 bases). V shed 1 base and J shed 11 bases, with 14 bases lying between them. The length of the CDR3 is 13 residues. Germline V gives CDR1 SEHNR, CDR2 FQNEAQ (reference sequence). The DNA for the CDR3 is TGTGCCAGCAGCTTAGGGACGGGCAGGGAGGCTTTCTTT. Translation: CASSLGTGREAFF.

In its sample, this clonotype was seen a few times. This chain uses TRBV14 with TRBJ2-5, with TRBD2 matching 7 bases. The CDR3 covers 15 residues. The V and J ends lost 3 bases and 5 bases, in that order; junction bases with no gene match: 9. Germline V gene lookup returns CDR1 SGHDN and CDR2 FVKESK. CDR3 region: CASSQFTSEGETQYF. DNA for the CDR3: TGTGCCAGCAGCCAGTTTACTAGCGAGGGCGAGACCCAGTACTTC.

A few counts support this clonotype. The rearrangement joins TRBV12-3 or TRBV12-4 to TRBJ2-7; tentatively, D is TRBD2 (5 bases). V gave up 3 bases and J gave up 7 bases, with 16 bases separating them. This CDR3 comprises 14 residues. CDR3 in DNA: TGTGCCAGCAGTTTTGGGGTCGGGGTGGGGGAGCAGTACTTC. Translation: CASSFGVGVGEQYF.

This clonotype was counted a few times. The V gene is TRBV28, the J gene TRBJ1-5; D is unresolved. The germline V gene has CDR1 MDHEN and CDR2 SYDVKM. The CDR3 extends over 14 amino acids. Trimming took 6 bases from V and 1 from J, leaving 10 bases between them. The CDR3 here is CASRRSLSNQPQHF. The CDR3 DNA sequence: TGTGCCAGCAGACGGTCCCTGAGCAATCAGCCCCAGCATTTT.

V gene TRBV28 combines with J gene TRBJ2-3; 8 positions agree with TRBD2. Per germline, CDR1 MDHEN and CDR2 SYDVKM. The V gene end was trimmed by 4 bases and the J gene end by 6 bases; junction bases not matched to a gene: 6. The CDR3 consists of 14 residues. In DNA form, the CDR3 reads TGTGCCAGCAGTTCTCCGGGAGGGCCGGATACGCAGTATTTT. This sequence encodes CASSSPGGPDTQYF.

This clonotype was seen only a few times. V gene TRBV11-2 combines with J gene TRBJ2-1; D is undetermined. The CDR3 is 14 amino acids. Between the trimmed V and J ends, which lost 1 base and 3 bases, there was a span of 7 bases. The V gene's germline CDR1 is SGHAT and CDR2 FQNNGV. CDR3 DNA: TGTGCCAGCAGCTTAGTTAAGGACTACAATGAGCAGTTCTTC. Residues: CASSLVKDYNEQFF.

This clonotype was picked up a small number of times. The V call is TRBV5-1, the J call TRBJ2-7, with 7 bases lining up with TRBD1. The CDR3 has 16 amino acids. The germline V gene has CDR1 SGHRS and CDR2 YFSETQ. The ends lost 4 bases at V and 1 base at J; junction bases unmatched: 11. CDR3 in amino acids: CASSPLWGQHSYEQYF. The DNA of the CDR3 is TGCGCCAGCAGCCCCCTCTGGGGACAGCATTCCTACGAGCAGTACTTC.